These 21 T cell receptor beta chains came from one sample sequenced in a study of T cell repertoires in cytomegalovirus infection. TCRdb re-called the reads through MiXCR, storing one row per CDR3 protein. The table shows fewer than 400,000 distinct CDR3 sequences, with roughly 20% occurring only once. The sequenced material came from PBMCs. These receptor sequences come from a human donor in good health (CMV status not recorded). Some clones in this sample may be carry-over from other donors' samples.

The rearrangement links TRBV18 to TRBJ1-1; 10 positions agree with TRBD1. The junction had 2 bases not matched to a gene; V was cut back by 1 base and J by 0 bases. The CDR3 is 16 amino acids. CDR1 KGHSH and CDR2 LQKENI come from the germline V gene. The CDR3 protein is CASSPRQGAMNTEAFF. The CDR3 region has the DNA TGTGCCAGCTCACCACGACAGGGGGCCATGAACACTGAAGCTTTCTTT.

This clonotype was counted only a few times. The chain recombines TRBV7-2 with TRBJ1-2; D is unclear. Germline loops: CDR1 SGHTA, CDR2 FQGNSA. The CDR3 consists of 15 residues. V lost 5 bases, J lost 4 bases, and 17 bases lay in between. CDR3: CASSQLLDTFYGYTF. The CDR3 DNA reads as TGTGCCAGCAGCCAACTCCTCGACACATTCTATGGCTACACCTTC.

This chain connects TRBV20-1 to TRBJ1-1, with D maybe TRBD1 (6 bases). Germline CDR1 reads DFQATT; CDR2 reads SNEGSKA (reference sequence). This CDR3 is 11 amino acids long. The CDR3 DNA reads as TGCAGACCAAAGGGGGTGACTGAAGCTTTCTTT. This encodes CRPKGVTEAFF.

This clonotype occurred many times. The chain carries TRBV6-2 or TRBV6-3 and TRBJ2-6, with D possibly being TRBD2 (5 bases). Trimming stripped 6 bases from V and 0 bases from J, with 27 bases between. This CDR3 has 21 amino acids. Germline CDR1 and CDR2: MNHEY and SVGEGT. CDR3 sequence (DNA): TGTGCCAGCAGCCCTGTAGGAGGTTATGGATTTCGTTCCTCTGGGGCCAACGTCCTGACTTTC. Encoded protein: CASSPVGGYGFRSSGANVLTF.

Only a few counts were recorded for this clonotype. This chain uses TRBV28 with TRBJ2-5; D is uncertain. V was clipped by 6 bases and J by 3 bases, with 11 bases between them. The CDR3 has 13 residues. Germline CDR1 reads MDHEN; CDR2 reads SYDVKM. The CDR3 here is CASSLANKETQYF. The CDR3 nucleotides are TGTGCCAGCAGCCTTGCCAATAAAGAGACCCAGTACTTC.

This clonotype came up a few times. The chain employs TRBV19 and TRBJ1-2; the D gene is possibly TRBD1 (5 bases). The germline V gene encodes CDR1 LNHDA and CDR2 SQIVND (reference sequence). V shed 1 base and J shed 7 bases, with 13 bases lying between them. The CDR3 contains 14 residues. CDR3 nucleotide sequence: TGTGCCAGTAGTATAGGACAGAATTCGGGTGGCTACACCTTC. This translates into CASSIGQNSGGYTF.

This clonotype showed up just a few times. V is TRBV12-3 or TRBV12-4 and J is TRBJ1-1; no definite D call. The ends were cut back, 6 bases at V and 8 bases at J, with 19 bases in the middle. The CDR3 runs 14 residues. DNA for the CDR3: TGTGCCAGCAGCTCCCTGACCGCGACCCAAGAAGCTTTCTTT. This sequence encodes CASSSLTATQEAFF.

This clonotype was picked up many times. The chain uses TRBV7-2 and TRBJ2-7; 9 bases are shared with TRBD2. This CDR3 has 14 residues. After removal of 4 bases from V and 6 bases from J, the junction contained 7 bases not matched to a gene. The germline gives CDR1 SGHTA, CDR2 FQGNSA. CDR3 region: CASSSSGVIGEQYF. CDR3 bases: TGTGCCAGCAGCTCTAGCGGGGTAATAGGCGAGCAGTACTTC.

This clonotype was found a few times. The gene calls are TRBV7-2 and TRBJ2-3; D uncertain. The V end lost 5 bases, the J end lost 3 bases, and 12 bases lay between the germline ends. The CDR3 is made up of 14 amino acids. Germline CDR1 reads SGHTA; CDR2 reads FQGNSA. The CDR3 coding sequence is TGTGCCAGCAGCAGAGGATGGCAAACAGATACGCAGTATTTT. Amino acid sequence: CASSRGWQTDTQYF.

This clonotype was detected many times. The chain has TRBV28 and TRBJ1-1; D is perhaps TRBD1 (6 bases). The CDR3 covers 15 residues. Per the germline V gene, CDR1 is MDHEN and CDR2 is SYDVKM. Trimming stripped 5 bases from V and 4 bases from J, with 17 bases between. The CDR3 DNA sequence: TGTGCCAGCAGTCCAACACAGGGTGATAGCACTGAAGCTTTCTTT. This encodes CASSPTQGDSTEAFF.

At least ten counts were recorded for this clonotype. V usage is TRBV7-2 and J usage is TRBJ2-3; unclear D gene. The V end was cut by 5 bases, the J end by 0 bases, with 9 bases between. In germline, CDR1 is SGHTA, CDR2 FQGNSA. The CDR3 is made up of 14 amino acids. CDR3 coding DNA: TGTGCCAGCAGCCCGTTTCCTAGCACAGATACGCAGTATTTT. It yields the protein CASSPFPSTDTQYF.

V and J are TRBV28 and TRBJ2-1, with TRBD1 as a possible D gene (5 bases). The CDR3 contains 15 residues. V lost 6 bases and J lost 10, with 22 bases in between. Germline values: CDR1 MDHEN, CDR2 SYDVKM. CDR3 DNA sequence: TGTGCCAGCAGGACAATTGGGGCGTATCGAAGCGAGCAGTTCTTC. It yields the protein CASRTIGAYRSEQFF.

At least ten counts were recorded for this clonotype. This chain joins TRBV7-6 and TRBJ2-1; D perhaps matches TRBD1 (7 bases). The CDR3 has 16 amino acids. CDR1 and CDR2 from the germline V gene are SGHVS and FNYEAQ. The ends were cut back, 4 bases at V and 4 bases at J, with 17 bases in the middle. This CDR3 is CASSSGVAGGYNEQFF. The CDR3 bases are TGTGCCAGCAGCTCGGGGGTGGCAGGGGGTTACAATGAGCAGTTCTTC.

This clonotype was observed a handful of times. V gene TRBV7-2 combines with J gene TRBJ2-3; D may be TRBD2 (7 bases). V dropped 4 bases and J dropped 14 bases, with 19 bases sitting between them. Looked up from germline, CDR1 is SGHTA and CDR2 is FQGNSA. There are 13 residues in the CDR3. CDR3 bases: TGTGCCAGCAGCTCGAAGGGGGGGAGAAGGCGGTATTTT. Residues: CASSSKGGRRRYF.

Only a few counts were recorded for this clonotype. V usage is TRBV29-1 and J usage is TRBJ2-5; 7 nucleotides line up with TRBD1. With V trimmed by 7 bases and J by 5 bases, 7 bases remained unmatched. CDR3 length: 12 amino acids. Per the germline V gene, CDR1 is SQVTM and CDR2 is ANQGSEA. CDR3 bases: TGCAGCGGGACAACAGGGGAGGAGACCCAGTACTTC. Translating it yields CSGTTGEETQYF.

Many counts were recorded for this clonotype. The V call is TRBV7-8, the J call TRBJ2-5, with D unclear. The CDR3 has 12 amino acids. Germline V gene sequence: CDR1 SGHVS, CDR2 FQNEAQ. The V end lost 6 bases, the J end lost 4 bases, and 9 bases lay between the germline ends. CDR3: CASSGVGETQYF. In nucleotides, the CDR3 is TGTGCCAGCAGTGGAGTGGGAGAGACCCAGTACTTC.

The chain couples TRBV29-1 to TRBJ1-4, with unresolved D. Trimming pared 6 bases from V and 0 bases from J, leaving 14 bases between. Germline V CDR1 and CDR2: SQVTM, ANQGSEA. CDR3 length: 15 amino acids. CDR3 bases: TGCAGCGTGGCCGGCGGCACTGCAACTAATGAAAAACTGTTTTTT. Protein: CSVAGGTATNEKLFF.

In its sample, this clonotype was seen many times. The V call is TRBV7-2, the J call TRBJ1-6; D may be TRBD1 (6 bases). V was clipped by 3 bases and J by 11 bases, with 11 bases between them. From germline, CDR1 is SGHTA and CDR2 FQGNSA. This CDR3 is built from 13 residues. The CDR3 loop reads CASSLEQGTPLHF. The CDR3 DNA sequence: TGTGCCAGCAGCTTGGAACAGGGAACACCCCTCCACTTT.

Remarks on this clonotype: Its ends do not fully match the called genes, so a read error is possible. V is TRBV3-1 and J is TRBJ1-6; D might be TRBD1 (6 bases). The germline V gene has CDR1 LGHDT and CDR2 YNNKEL (reference sequence). The CDR3 is made up of 15 amino acids. The CDR3 here is CAISSQTGENSPLHF. CDR3 sequence (DNA): TGTGCCATCAGCTCCCAGACAGGAGAGAATTCACCCCTCCACTTT.

This clonotype was observed a few times. The V gene is TRBV6-2 or TRBV6-3, the J gene TRBJ2-1, with 14 bases matching TRBD2. From germline, CDR1 is MNHEY and CDR2 SVGEGT. V lost 6 bases and J lost 7; bases outside the gene matches: 5. The CDR3 totals 15 residues. CDR3 protein: CASRSGLAGENEQFF. The CDR3 DNA sequence: TGTGCCAGCAGATCGGGACTAGCGGGAGAAAATGAGCAGTTCTTC.

This clonotype was seen a few times. The chain has TRBV11-2 and TRBJ2-5; TRBD1 is a possible D gene (5 bases). CDR1 is SGHAT, CDR2 FQNNGV, per germline. The CDR3 is 16 amino acids. V was clipped by 6 bases and J by 2 bases, with 19 bases between them. The CDR3 spells CASSPMVSTAQETQYF. The CDR3 DNA reads as TGTGCCAGCAGTCCAATGGTTTCGACAGCGCAAGAGACCCAGTACTTC.